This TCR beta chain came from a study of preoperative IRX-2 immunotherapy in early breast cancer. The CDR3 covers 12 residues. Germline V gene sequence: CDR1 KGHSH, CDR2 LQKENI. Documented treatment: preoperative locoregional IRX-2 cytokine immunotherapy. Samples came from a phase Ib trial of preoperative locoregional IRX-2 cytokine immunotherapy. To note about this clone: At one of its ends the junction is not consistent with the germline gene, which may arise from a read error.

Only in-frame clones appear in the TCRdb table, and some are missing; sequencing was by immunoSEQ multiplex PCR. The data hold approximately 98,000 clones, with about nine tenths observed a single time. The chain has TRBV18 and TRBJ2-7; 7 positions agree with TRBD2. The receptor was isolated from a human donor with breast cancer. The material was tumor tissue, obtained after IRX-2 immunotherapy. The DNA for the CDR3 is TGTGCCAGCTCACCGGGGGACTACCAGCAGTACTTC. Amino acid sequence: CASSPGDYQQYF.